What follows are 21 T cell receptor beta chains derived from one specimen sequenced in a study of T cells in localized non-small cell lung cancer. The protocol was immunoSEQ multiplex PCR, while the TCRdb copy is restricted to in-frame clones and leaves out a portion. The sample has some 66,000 clones, about four fifths seen once; the top ten hold about 14%. This specimen was peripheral blood, taken before any cancer treatment. The source is a female donor of 60 years or more with stage I lung adenocarcinoma.

This sequence joins TRBV4-2 and TRBJ1-3; no reliable D call. Germline CDR1 LGHNA, CDR2 YNFKEQ. This CDR3 region has 17 residues. V lost 1 base and J lost 4, with 17 bases in between. The CDR3 DNA reads TGTGCCAGCAGCCAAGTTGGGAGGAAAGATCTGGGAAACACCATATATTTT. Translated, it gives CASSQVGRKDLGNTIYF.

The chain recombines TRBV19 with TRBJ2-6; 8 nucleotides agree with TRBD1. The trim removed 5 bases at V and 0 bases at J, leaving 6 bases unmatched. The CDR3 is 17 amino acids. Germline CDR1 reads LNHDA; CDR2 reads SQIVND (reference sequence). CDR3 protein: CASSSRGLPSGANVLTF. CDR3 DNA: TGTGCCAGTAGTTCCAGGGGGCTACCCTCTGGGGCCAACGTCCTGACTTTC.

The genes are TRBV13 and TRBJ2-7; D gene ambiguous. The CDR3 runs to 13 residues. Per germline, CDR1 PRHDT and CDR2 FYEKMQ (reference sequence). Deletions cut 2 bases from V and 4 bases from J, with 9 bases between. CDR3 in amino acids: CASSLQEKYEQYF. CDR3 sequence (DNA): TGTGCCAGCAGCTTACAGGAGAAATACGAGCAGTACTTC.

The sample holds a few counts of this clone. The gene calls are TRBV19 and TRBJ1-2; D unresolved. Trimming pared 3 bases from V and 8 bases from J, leaving 16 bases between. This CDR3 spans 14 amino acids. Germline V gene data show CDR1 as LNHDA and CDR2 as SQIVND (reference sequence). The CDR3 DNA is TGTGCCAGTAGTATTAGACTGGTTCCCTTGGGCTACACCTTC. This codes for CASSIRLVPLGYTF.

The rearrangement links TRBV9 to TRBJ1-2; 7 bases are a match to TRBD1. Trimming took 4 bases from V and 6 from J; bases not matched to a gene: 9. This CDR3 spans 14 amino acids. Germline-derived CDR1 and CDR2 are SGDLS and YYNGEE. DNA of the CDR3: TGTGCCAGCAGCAGTCAGACAGGGTCAAATGGCTACACCTTC. It is translated as CASSSQTGSNGYTF.

The V and J genes are TRBV6-1 and TRBJ2-1, with 8 bases identical to TRBD1. J was trimmed by 4 bases and V by 5 bases; bases with no gene match: 7. Per germline, CDR1 MNHNS and CDR2 SASEGT. The CDR3 totals 15 residues. CDR3 loop: CASSTGGQVYNEQFF. The CDR3 DNA reads TGTGCCAGCAGTACAGGGGGACAGGTTTACAATGAGCAGTTCTTC.

The V gene is TRBV19, the J gene TRBJ1-5, with D possibly matching TRBD1 (6 bases). The germline CDR1 and CDR2 sequences are LNHDA and SQIVND (reference sequence). The CDR3 loop spans 16 amino acids. V lost 5 bases to trimming and J lost 7 bases, with 21 bases between them. In nucleotides, the CDR3 is TGTGCCAGTAGTCATGCCATCTACAGGGACCGCCAGCCCCAGCATTTT. It is translated as CASSHAIYRDRQPQHF.

This rearrangement joins TRBV7-3 to TRBJ2-3, with D perhaps TRBD2 (6 bases). Germline-derived CDR1 and CDR2 are SGHTA and FQGTGA. V lost 2 bases and J lost 3, with 9 bases in between. This CDR3 is 14 amino acids long. CDR3 loop: CASSLGGATDTQYF. Written as DNA, the CDR3 is TGTGCCAGCAGCTTAGGCGGGGCAACAGATACGCAGTATTTT.

The chain carries TRBV18 and TRBJ2-6; D may be TRBD2 (5 bases). The CDR3 extends over 14 amino acids. V lost 5 bases to trimming and J lost 0 bases, with 5 bases between them. The V gene's germline CDR1 is KGHSH and CDR2 LQKENI. CDR3 in amino acids: CASSTSSGANVLTF. As DNA, the CDR3 is TGTGCCAGCTCAACTAGCTCTGGGGCCAACGTCCTGACTTTC.

The sample holds a few counts of this clone. This chain links TRBV5-4 with TRBJ2-7; TRBD1 matches at 10 bases. The CDR3 runs to 14 residues. Germline CDR1 reads SGHNT; CDR2 reads YYREEE (reference sequence). V was pared by 4 bases and J by 5 bases, with 6 bases of the junction left unmatched. The CDR3 coding sequence is TGTGCCAGCAGCGGAGGACAGGGGGTCCACGAGCAGTACTTC. Protein sequence: CASSGGQGVHEQYF.

The chain employs TRBV4-1 and TRBJ1-2; TRBD1 matches at 7 bases. Trimming removed 4 bases from V and 3 bases from J; junction bases left unmatched: 14. Germline V gene sequence: CDR1 MGHRA, CDR2 YSYEKL. The CDR3 has 17 residues. The CDR3 region has the DNA TGCGCCAGCAGCCCAGCGGCACCGGACAGGCGGCACTATGGCTACACCTTC. It translates to CASSPAAPDRRHYGYTF.

V is TRBV19 and J is TRBJ1-4; D not resolved. This CDR3 contains 14 residues. The V gene lost 7 bases and the J gene lost 3 bases, with 12 bases spanning the gap. Germline CDR1 LNHDA, CDR2 SQIVND (reference sequence). The CDR3 coding sequence is TGTGCCAGTAATCAAAGGGCGTCTAATGAAAAACTGTTTTTT. Amino acids: CASNQRASNEKLFF.

The chain joins TRBV6-6 to TRBJ1-2; D might be TRBD1 (6 bases). V was cut by 4 bases and J by 3 bases, with 12 bases left in between. The CDR3 is made up of 14 amino acids. Germline-derived CDR1 and CDR2 are MNHNY and SVGAGI (reference sequence). The DNA of the CDR3 is TGTGCCAGCAGTTCCGGGGGGGGCGACTATGGCTACACCTTC. It codes for CASSSGGGDYGYTF.

This chain joins TRBV5-4 and TRBJ2-7; TRBD1 matches at 11 bases. The CDR3 length is 15 residues. CDR1 is SGHNT and CDR2 is YYREEE in the germline V gene (reference sequence). J was trimmed by 6 bases and V by 6 bases; bases with no gene match: 11. CDR3 residues: CASTRYGTGGLEQYF. CDR3 nucleotide sequence: TGTGCCAGCACCCGATACGGGACAGGGGGTCTCGAGCAGTACTTC.

This clone was detected only once. V and J are TRBV19 and TRBJ1-2; 10 bases agree with TRBD1. This CDR3 has 15 residues. The V segment lost 3 bases and the J segment 5 bases; nucleotides outside the gene matches: 6. Germline CDR1 is LNHDA and CDR2 is SQIVND (reference sequence). In DNA, the CDR3 is TGTGCCAGTAGTATGGAGGGACAGGGGCGATATGGCTACACCTTC. It is translated as CASSMEGQGRYGYTF.

This sequence joins TRBV7-9 and TRBJ2-3; no definite D call. Germline V gene data show CDR1 as SEHNR and CDR2 as FQNEAQ (reference sequence). The CDR3 is 12 amino acids. Trimming took off 5 bases at V and 9 bases at J, with 12 bases between the two ends. The CDR3 region has the DNA TGTGCCAGCAGCGCCGACGGAGAAACGCAGTATTTT. Its translation is CASSADGETQYF.

This chain links TRBV4-2 with TRBJ1-5; 10 nucleotides line up with TRBD1. The germline V gene encodes CDR1 LGHNA and CDR2 YNFKEQ. The V segment lost 8 bases and the J segment 5 bases; nucleotides outside the gene matches: 9. The CDR3 loop spans 15 amino acids. CDR3 sequence reads: CASSLGTGDDQPQHF. The CDR3, as DNA: TGTGCCAGCTCCTTAGGGACAGGGGATGATCAGCCCCAGCATTTT.

The chain employs TRBV5-5 and TRBJ1-2; TRBD1 aligns across 7 bases. The trim removed 3 bases at V and 6 bases at J, leaving 2 bases unmatched. CDR3 size: 12 residues. Per the germline V gene, CDR1 is SGHKS and CDR2 is YYEKEE (reference sequence). CDR3 nucleotide sequence: TGTGCCAGCAGCTACGACAGGGATGGCTACACCTTC. Protein sequence: CASSYDRDGYTF.

The chain has TRBV19 and TRBJ1-1; D is uncertain. The CDR3 contains 12 residues. V was shortened by 6 bases and J by 5 bases, with 10 bases between the two germline ends. Germline CDR1 LNHDA, CDR2 SQIVND (reference sequence). The chain's CDR3 is CASSRASTEAFF. CDR3 DNA: TGTGCCAGTAGCCGGGCCTCAACTGAAGCTTTCTTT. Based on the CDR3 plus reference TRBV19 and TRBJ1-1, the full variable domain is DGGITQSPKYLFRKEGQNVTLSCEQNLNHDAMYWYRQDPGQGLRLIYYSQIVNDFQKGDIAEGYSVSREKKESFPLTVTSAQKNPTAFYLCASSRASTEAFFGQGTRLTVV.

This clone is a singleton in its sample. The chain combines TRBV18 with TRBJ1-6; unclear D gene. The length of the CDR3 is 16 residues. V shed 1 base and J shed 5 bases, with 12 bases lying between them. CDR1 is KGHSH, CDR2 LQKENI, per germline. The CDR3 loop is CASSPQTRINNSPLHF. The CDR3 region has the DNA TGTGCCAGCTCACCACAGACCAGAATTAATAATTCACCCCTCCACTTT. The complete variable domain, with remaining parts taken from reference TRBV18 and TRBJ1-6, reads NAGVMQNPRHLVRRRGQEARLRCSPMKGHSHVYWYRQLPEEGLKFMVYLQKENIIDESGMPKERFSAEFPKEGPSILRIQQVVRGDSAAYFCASSPQTRINNSPLHFGNGTRLTVT.

This clone appeared a single time. V and J are TRBV27 and TRBJ1-3, with TRBD1 as a possible D gene (6 bases). Germline V gene sequence: CDR1 MNHEY, CDR2 SMNVEV (reference sequence). The CDR3 is 14 residues long. V was cut by 5 bases and J by 2 bases, with 10 bases left in between. The CDR3: CASSITGPGNTIYF. The CDR3 DNA follows: TGTGCCAGCAGTATAACAGGGCCTGGAAACACCATATATTTT.